A selection of T cell receptor beta chains follows, all from one sample in a study of shared clonotypes between healthy human individuals. TCRdb's table, derived via immunoSEQ multiplex PCR, lists solely in-frame clones and lacks some. The sample consists of 2.3 million or so clones, over 85% of them appearing once. The sequenced material came from naive CD4+ T cells from PBMCs. These receptors all come from a man younger than 30 in good health. Some clones in this sample may be carry-over from other donors' samples. Both conserved end residues are part of each CDR3. Fields, in order: V gene, J gene, clone size, D gene, CDR3 protein, CDR3 DNA. D genes are given only for firm matches. A row's size may be missing; if present it is once, few, many or a size class.

v_gene: TRBV7-2; j_gene: TRBJ2-3; abundance: -; d_gene: -; CDR3aa: CASSQRTDTQYF; CDR3nt: TGTGCCAGCAGCCAGCGCACAGATACGCAGTATTTT
v_gene: TRBV6-1; j_gene: TRBJ2-1; abundance: once; d_gene: TRBD2; CDR3aa: CASSEIAGLVGDEQFF; CDR3nt: TGTGCCAGCAGTGAAATTGCGGGACTAGTGGGCGATGAGCAGTTCTTC
v_gene: TRBV27; j_gene: TRBJ2-7; abundance: -; d_gene: TRBD2; CDR3aa: CASRIIGTSGSYEQYF; CDR3nt: TGTGCCAGCAGGATTATCGGGACTAGCGGGAGCTACGAGCAGTACTTC
v_gene: TRBV27; j_gene: TRBJ2-7; abundance: -; d_gene: -; CDR3aa: CASSLSGTRGEQYF; CDR3nt: TGTGCCAGCAGTTTATCGGGGACCCGAGGGGAGCAGTACTTC
v_gene: TRBV10-1; j_gene: TRBJ2-1; abundance: -; d_gene: -; CDR3aa: CASSPSAGTESSYNEQFF; CDR3nt: TGCGCCAGCAGCCCGAGCGCAGGGACCGAGAGCTCCTACAATGAGCAGTTCTTC
v_gene: TRBV25-1; j_gene: TRBJ2-2; abundance: -; d_gene: -; CDR3aa: CASSGRGGDQSNTGELFF; CDR3nt: TGTGCCAGCTCAGGCCGAGGGGGGGACCAATCTAACACCGGGGAGCTGTTTTTT
v_gene: TRBV4-1; j_gene: TRBJ1-2; abundance: -; d_gene: -; CDR3aa: CASSQGVVSNYGYTF; CDR3nt: TGCGCCAGCAGCCAGGGAGTAGTCAGCAACTATGGCTACACCTTC
v_gene: TRBV10-3; j_gene: TRBJ2-7; abundance: -; d_gene: -; CDR3aa: CAISETSYEQYF; CDR3nt: TGTGCCATCAGTGAGACAAGCTACGAGCAGTACTTC
v_gene: TRBV28; j_gene: TRBJ1-5; abundance: -; d_gene: -; CDR3aa: CASSTTGTPYSNQPQHF; CDR3nt: TGTGCCAGCAGTACCACGGGAACACCTTATAGCAATCAGCCCCAGCATTTT
v_gene: TRBV7-8; j_gene: TRBJ2-7; abundance: -; d_gene: -; CDR3aa: CASSLRARTDGSEQYF; CDR3nt: TGTGCCAGCAGCTTACGGGCTAGGACGGATGGGAGCGAGCAGTACTTC